These 20 T cell receptor beta chains were sequenced from one sample in a study of blood T cell repertoires in COVID-19. TCRdb's copy holds only in-frame clones and misses some; the assay was immunoSEQ multiplex PCR. The profile shows over 75,000 clones, over 70% of them singletons. The sample consisted of peripheral blood. These receptors were taken from a man aged 45 to 65 who had recovered from COVID-19.

This chain uses TRBV18 with TRBJ1-1; D may be TRBD1 (6 bases). The CDR3 has 16 amino acids. Germline CDR1 is KGHSH and CDR2 is LQKENI. The V and J ends lost 6 bases and 4 bases respectively, with 21 bases between them. The CDR3: CASSPSLWGQGTEAFF. For the CDR3, the DNA is TGTGCCAGCTCCCCATCGTTGTGGGGGCAAGGCACTGAAGCTTTCTTT. Complete variable domain (other parts from reference TRBV18 and TRBJ1-1): NAGVMQNPRHLVRRRGQEARLRCSPMKGHSHVYWYRQLPEEGLKFMVYLQKENIIDESGMPKERFSAEFPKEGPSILRIQQVVRGDSAAYFCASSPSLWGQGTEAFFGQGTRLTVV.

J is TRBJ2-5 and V is TRBV14; 10 bases match TRBD2. J lost 9 bases, V lost 3 bases, and 4 bases had no gene match. CDR3 size: 13 residues. Germline V CDR1 and CDR2: SGHDN, FVKESK. CDR3 in DNA: TGTGCCAGCAGCCACCTAGCGGGAGCCCCCCAGTACTTC. Translation gives CASSHLAGAPQYF.

This rearrangement joins TRBV3-1 (or the pseudogene TRBV3-2) to TRBJ1-5, with D tentatively TRBD1 (5 bases). The germline gives CDR1 LGHDT, CDR2 YNNKEL (reference sequence). CDR3 size: 15 residues. With 3 bases removed from V and 6 bases from J, the gap between germline ends came to 15 bases. The CDR3 nucleotides are TGTGCCAGCAGCCAGTCGCAGGGTTATTCTCAGCCCCAGCATTTT. It specifies CASSQSQGYSQPQHF.

J is TRBJ1-4 and V is TRBV29-1; 8 bases match TRBD1. V gave up 7 bases and J gave up 0 bases; unmatched junction bases: 7. The CDR3 is 15 amino acids. Germline V gene sequence: CDR1 SQVTM, CDR2 ANQGSEA. The CDR3 here is CSAGQGLTTNEKLFF. The CDR3, as DNA: TGCAGCGCAGGACAGGGCCTCACAACTAATGAAAAACTGTTTTTT.

The V call is TRBV2, the J call TRBJ1-1; D is unresolved. With 6 bases removed from V and 5 bases from J, the gap between germline ends came to 7 bases. The CDR3 spans 11 residues. Germline V lookup: CDR1 SNHLY, CDR2 FYNNEI. The CDR3 DNA is TGTGCCAGCAGGTGGCCAACTGAAGCTTTCTTT. Amino acid sequence: CASRWPTEAFF.

V and J are TRBV28 and TRBJ2-2; the D gene is possibly TRBD2 (5 bases). V was clipped by 8 bases and J by 3 bases, with 13 bases between them. The CDR3 has 14 residues. Per the germline V gene, CDR1 is MDHEN and CDR2 is SYDVKM. CDR3: CASLSGFDTGELFF. CDR3 bases: TGTGCCAGCCTGAGCGGTTTTGACACCGGGGAGCTGTTTTTT.

CDR3 sequence: CASSQPGAGGYEQYF. The DNA of the CDR3 is TGTGCCAGCAGCCAGCCGGGGGCAGGGGGATACGAGCAGTACTTC. V gene TRBV21-1 combines with J gene TRBJ2-7; TRBD1, as called in the table, went unchecked against the DNA. TRBV21-1 is recorded as a pseudogene. This CDR3 has 15 amino acids.

The CDR3 coding sequence is TGTGCCAGCAGTTCTGGAGACAGGGTTAAAAACATTCAGTACTTC. Translated: CASSSGDRVKNIQYF. V usage is TRBV27 and J usage is TRBJ2-4, with 7 bases lining up with TRBD1. CDR1 is MNHEY and CDR2 is SMNVEV in the germline V gene (reference sequence). V was pared by 4 bases and J by 4 bases, with 7 bases of the junction left unmatched. The CDR3 has 15 amino acids.

This sequence joins TRBV10-3 and TRBJ2-2, with TRBD1 as a possible D gene (6 bases). Germline V gives CDR1 ENHRY, CDR2 SYGVKD. V gave up 6 bases and J gave up 0 bases, with 8 bases separating them. This CDR3 spans 14 amino acids. The chain's CDR3 is CAIRTGTNTGELFF. The CDR3 DNA reads as TGTGCCATCAGGACAGGAACGAACACCGGGGAGCTGTTTTTT.

The CDR3 DNA sequence: TGTGCCAGCAGCCCTCACCTAACAGGGGACACTGAAGCTTTCTTT. Its translation: CASSPHLTGDTEAFF. The chain carries TRBV5-4 and TRBJ1-1; 7 bases match TRBD1. Germline V CDR1 and CDR2: SGHNT, YYREEE (reference sequence). The CDR3 extends over 15 amino acids. With V trimmed by 4 bases and J by 3 bases, 9 bases remained unmatched. The full variable domain, with the rest looked up from reference TRBV5-4 and TRBJ1-1, is ETGVTQSPTHLIKTRGQQVTLRCSSQSGHNTVSWYQQALGQGPQFIFQYYREEENGRGNFPPRFSGLQFPNYSSELNVNALELDDSALYLCASSPHLTGDTEAFFGQGTRLTVV.

This rearrangement joins TRBV5-6 to TRBJ1-4, with D perhaps matching TRBD1 (5 bases). This CDR3 has 13 amino acids. Trimming pared 4 bases from V and 8 bases from J, leaving 12 bases between. CDR1 is SGHDT, CDR2 YYEEEE, per germline. This CDR3 reads CASSELTGEKLFF. In nucleotides, the CDR3 is TGTGCCAGCAGCGAGCTAACAGGAGAAAAACTGTTTTTT.

The chain joins TRBV12-3 or TRBV12-4 to TRBJ1-1; D remains ambiguous. The CDR3 is 13 residues long. Trimming removed 1 base at V and 4 bases at J, with 7 bases between. The CDR3 spells CASSLGAVTEAFF. The CDR3 DNA follows: TGTGCCAGCAGTTTAGGAGCGGTCACTGAAGCTTTCTTT.

The CDR3 nucleotides read TGCGCCAGCAGCTTACTAGCTTCGAACACCGGGGAGCTGTTTTTT. Translating it yields CASSLLASNTGELFF. The chain employs TRBV5-1 and TRBJ2-2; a possible D gene is TRBD2 (6 bases). The CDR3 has 15 residues. V lost 2 bases and J 0 bases, leaving 8 bases between the germline ends. Per germline, CDR1 SGHRS and CDR2 YFSETQ.

This clone was observed once. The chain carries TRBV7-2 and TRBJ1-1, with D hard to call. CDR1 SGHTA and CDR2 FQGNSA come from the germline V gene. The CDR3 covers 15 residues. V was cut by 5 bases and J by 0 bases, with 13 bases left in between. This CDR3 reads CASSPGGSMNTEAFF. The DNA for the CDR3 is TGTGCCAGCAGCCCCGGCGGCAGCATGAACACTGAAGCTTTCTTT. The full variable domain, its missing parts supplied by reference TRBV7-2 and TRBJ1-1, is GAGVSQSPSNKVTEKGKDVELRCDPISGHTALYWYRQSLGQGLEFLIYFQGNSAPDKSGLPSDRFSAERTGGSVSTLTIQRTQQEDSAVYLCASSPGGSMNTEAFFGQGTRLTVV.

This chain connects TRBV23-1 to TRBJ2-7; no clear D gene. TRBV23-1 qualifies as an ORF whose function is uncertain. V gave up 0 bases and J gave up 1 base, with 13 bases separating them. The CDR3 is 16 amino acids. In nucleotides, the CDR3 is TGCGCCAGCAGTCAATCGTGGTCAGTCGCATCCTACGAGCAGTACTTC. Its translation: CASSQSWSVASYEQYF.

The V call is TRBV7-2, the J call TRBJ2-7; 7 nucleotides agree with TRBD1. J lost 4 bases, V lost 5 bases, and 11 bases had no gene match. The CDR3 spans 15 residues. Germline-derived CDR1 and CDR2 are SGHTA and FQGNSA. The CDR3 loop reads CASSADRDSLYEQYF. The CDR3 DNA reads as TGTGCCAGCAGCGCGGACCGGGACAGCCTATACGAGCAGTACTTC.

The chain couples TRBV9 to TRBJ1-1, with D perhaps matching TRBD1 (5 bases). The germline CDR1 and CDR2 sequences are SGDLS and YYNGEE. The CDR3 is 15 residues long. The V gene lost 1 base and the J gene lost 4 bases, with 14 bases spanning the gap. CDR3 sequence (DNA): TGTGCCAGCAGCGTAAAGGTGGCAGGGTCCACTGAAGCTTTCTTT. Translated, it gives CASSVKVAGSTEAFF.

The rearrangement uses TRBV10-3 and TRBJ1-5, with 10 positions matching TRBD1. CDR3 length: 15 amino acids. Trimming cost V 6 bases and J 1 base; bases outside gene matches: 3. The germline gives CDR1 ENHRY, CDR2 SYGVKD. The CDR3 region is CAISAGQGSNQPQHF. The CDR3 DNA is TGTGCCATCAGCGCGGGACAGGGGAGCAATCAGCCCCAGCATTTT.

The chain has TRBV24-1 and TRBJ2-3, with unresolved D. V dropped 4 bases and J dropped 6 bases, with 13 bases sitting between them. The CDR3 length is 14 residues. The germline V gene has CDR1 KGHDR and CDR2 SFDVKD. CDR3 sequence (DNA): TGTGCCACCAGTGACCCCCTTCCTATGGATACGCAGTATTTT. This codes for CATSDPLPMDTQYF.

The V gene is TRBV18, the J gene TRBJ2-3, with D unclear. Germline lookup yields CDR1 KGHSH and CDR2 LQKENI. Trimming cost V 3 bases and J 4 bases, with 8 bases left between them. The CDR3 is 13 amino acids. CDR3 bases: TGTGCCAGCTCACCCTCTAGGTCAGATACGCAGTATTTT. Its translation: CASSPSRSDTQYF.